The next 4 T cell receptor beta chains were all read from a single sample in a study of T-cell reconstitution after alpha-beta-depleted transplantation in children. Construction of the TCRbeta library involved unique molecular identifiers. Each CDR3 protein is one row after TCRdb ran MiXCR on the PCR reads. The table shows over 45,000 distinct CDR3 sequences, with 44% occurring only once. Specimen: PBMCs, mostly from graft donor cells, collected 360 days after TCRalphabeta/CD19-depleted stem cell transplant. Receptors were obtained from a male patient younger than 18 who had a stem cell transplant for acute lymphoblastic leukemia, so the T cells may come from the graft donor.

The chain combines TRBV20-1 with TRBJ1-4, with D perhaps TRBD1 (5 bases). The CDR3 sequence is 13 residues long. The V and J ends lost 1 base and 4 bases respectively, with 7 bases between them. Germline CDR1 and CDR2: DFQATT and SNEGSKA (reference sequence). CDR3 nucleotides: TGCAGTGCTAGAGGGGGGGGTAATGAAAAACTGTTTTTT. Protein: CSARGGGNEKLFF.

This sequence joins TRBV7-2 and TRBJ2-1; TRBD2 matches at 8 bases. The germline gives CDR1 SGHTA, CDR2 FQGNSA. With V trimmed by 2 bases and J by 6 bases, 9 bases remained unmatched. CDR3 size: 16 residues. CDR3 DNA: TGTGCCAGCAGCTTAATGAGCGGGAGTCACCTCAATGAGCAGTTCTTC. Amino acid sequence: CASSLMSGSHLNEQFF.

The chain uses TRBV6-5 and TRBJ2-7; D unresolved. Germline values: CDR1 MNHEY, CDR2 SVGAGI. V lost 2 bases and J 1 base, leaving 6 bases between the germline ends. CDR3 length: 13 amino acids. The CDR3 DNA reads TGTGCCAGCAGTTACGGGCAGTCCTACGAGCAGTACTTC. This translates into CASSYGQSYEQYF.

The chain employs TRBV29-1 and TRBJ2-7; maybe TRBD1 (6 bases). V was cut by 7 bases and J by 2 bases, with 12 bases left in between. This CDR3 comprises 12 residues. The germline V gene has CDR1 SQVTM and CDR2 ANQGSEA. The CDR3 DNA is TGCAGCGCAGGGGACATTGCCTACGAGCAGTACTTC. This encodes CSAGDIAYEQYF.